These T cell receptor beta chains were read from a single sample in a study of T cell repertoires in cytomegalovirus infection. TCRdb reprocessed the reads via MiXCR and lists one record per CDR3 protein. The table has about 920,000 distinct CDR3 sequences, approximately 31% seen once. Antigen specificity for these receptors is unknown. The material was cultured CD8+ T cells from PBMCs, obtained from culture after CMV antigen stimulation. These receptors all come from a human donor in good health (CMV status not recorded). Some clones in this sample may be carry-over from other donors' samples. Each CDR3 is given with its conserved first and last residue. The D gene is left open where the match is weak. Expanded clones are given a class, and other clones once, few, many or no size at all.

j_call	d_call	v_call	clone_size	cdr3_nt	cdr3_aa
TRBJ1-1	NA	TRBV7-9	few	TGTGCCAGCAGGGCGCCTAGTATGAACACTGAAGCTTTCTTT	CASRAPSMNTEAFF
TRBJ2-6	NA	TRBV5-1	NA	TGCGCCAGCAGCTTAAATAAGGAAGCTGGGGCCAACGTCCTGACTTTC	CASSLNKEAGANVLTF
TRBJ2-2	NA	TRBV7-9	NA	TGTGCCAGCAGCCCCACCCAGGGGGGGACCGGGGAGCTGTTTTTT	CASSPTQGGTGELFF
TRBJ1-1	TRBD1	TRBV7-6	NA	TGTGCCAGCAGCTTAAACAGGGGAGGTAGCCCTAACACTGAAGCTTTCTTT	CASSLNRGGSPNTEAFF
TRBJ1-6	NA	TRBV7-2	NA	TGTGCCAGCACCCCCAGGGATAGCTCCTATAATTCACCCCTCCACTTT	CASTPRDSSYNSPLHF
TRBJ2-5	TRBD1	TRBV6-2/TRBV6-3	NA	TGTGCCAGCAGTCCCCTTAGGACAGGGTACCAAGAGACCCAGTACTTC	CASSPLRTGYQETQYF
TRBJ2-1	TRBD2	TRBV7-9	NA	TGTGCCAGCAGCGAAACTAGCGGGGGGGATTATGAGCAGTTCTTC	CASSETSGGDYEQFF
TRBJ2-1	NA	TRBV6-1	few	TGTGCCAGCAGGCAAATGGGGCAGTTCTTC	CASRQMGQFF
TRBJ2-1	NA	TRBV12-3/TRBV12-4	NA	TGTGCCAGCAGTCAGAATTTGAATGAGCAGTTCTTC	CASSQNLNEQFF
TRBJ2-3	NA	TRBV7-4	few	TGTGCCAGCAGCTTAGGGGAGGACACTTTCACAGATACGCAGTATTTT	CASSLGEDTFTDTQYF
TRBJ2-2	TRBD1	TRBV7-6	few	TGTGCCAGCAGCTCAGGGGGACAGGGGAACACCGGGGAGCTGTTTTTT	CASSSGGQGNTGELFF
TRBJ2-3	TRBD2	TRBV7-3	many	TGTGCCAGCAGCTTCTCTAGCGGGGGGGCTAGTATCGCAGATACGCAGTATTTT	CASSFSSGGASIADTQYF
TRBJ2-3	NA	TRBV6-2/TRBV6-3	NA	TGTGCCAGCAGTTACGACCCCAGAACGCAGTATTTT	CASSYDPRTQYF
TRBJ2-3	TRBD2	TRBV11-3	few	TGTGCCAGCAGCTCCCCCGGCGGGGGGCTCACAGATACGCAGTATTTT	CASSSPGGGLTDTQYF
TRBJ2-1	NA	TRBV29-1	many	TGCAGCGTCGGCAGCACCTACAATGAGCAGTTCTTC	CSVGSTYNEQFF
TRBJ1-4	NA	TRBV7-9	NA	TGTGCCAGCAGGGGGCGTTTTGAAAAACTGTTTTTT	CASRGRFEKLFF
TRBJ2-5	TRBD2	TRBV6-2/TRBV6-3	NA	TGTGCCAGCAGTAACCGGGACGGGGGGACAGAGACCCAGTACTTC	CASSNRDGGTETQYF
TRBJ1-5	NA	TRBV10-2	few	TGCGCCAGCGGCCGGGCCTTGGGAGATCAGCCCCAGCATTTT	CASGRALGDQPQHF
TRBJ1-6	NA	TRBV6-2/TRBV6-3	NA	TGTGCCAGCAGCACCAGTCCCGGGACATCCTGGAGCTCCTATAATTCACCCCTCCACTTT	CASSTSPGTSWSSYNSPLHF
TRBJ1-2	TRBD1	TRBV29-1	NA	TGCAGCGTTGTCCAGGACAGGGTGGATGGCTACACCTTC	CSVVQDRVDGYTF
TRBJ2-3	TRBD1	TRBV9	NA	TGTGCCAGCAGCGTTGTAGGACAGGGGAAAACAGATACGCAGTATTTT	CASSVVGQGKTDTQYF
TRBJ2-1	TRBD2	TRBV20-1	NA	TGCAGTGCTGCCCTAGGAGCGGGGGGGGGTAATGAGCAGTTCTTC	CSAALGAGGGNEQFF
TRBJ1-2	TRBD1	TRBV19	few	TGTGCCAGCCTACCCTCCGGGACAGCAAAGAACTATGGCTACACCTTC	CASLPSGTAKNYGYTF
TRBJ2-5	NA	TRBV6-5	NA	TGTGCCAGCAGTACCTCCCCCCAGGGGGGAGAGACCCAGTACTTC	CASSTSPQGGETQYF
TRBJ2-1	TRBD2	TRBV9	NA	TGTGCCAGCAGCGTTCTGACTAGCGGGATTTACAATGAGCAGTTCTTC	CASSVLTSGIYNEQFF
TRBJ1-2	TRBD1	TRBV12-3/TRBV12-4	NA	TGTGCCAGCAGTTTTTCGTCAGGGGGCTTTGGCTACACCTTC	CASSFSSGGFGYTF
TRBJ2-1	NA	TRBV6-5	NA	TGTGCCAGCAGTTACTCCGGCCCAGGGCACAATGAGCAGTTCTTC	CASSYSGPGHNEQFF
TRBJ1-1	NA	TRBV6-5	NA	TGTGCCAGCAGTTACTCTCGACACAAGAACACTGAAGCTTTCTTT	CASSYSRHKNTEAFF
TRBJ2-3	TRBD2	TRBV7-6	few	TGTGCCAGCAGCTTATTTCGCGGGGGGTCAGATACGCAGTATTTT	CASSLFRGGSDTQYF
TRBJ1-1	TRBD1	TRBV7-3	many	TGTGCCAGCAGCTCCGACCTCCCGGGACAGGGTGAGGTTCCTGAAGCTTTCTTT	CASSSDLPGQGEVPEAFF
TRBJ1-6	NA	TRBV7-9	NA	TGTGCCAGCAACTCCTATAATTCACCCCTCCACTTT	CASNSYNSPLHF
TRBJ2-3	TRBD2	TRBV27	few	TGTGCCAGCAGTTACCTAGCGGGGGGGGGGACGCAGTATTTT	CASSYLAGGGTQYF
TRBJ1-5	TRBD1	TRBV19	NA	TGTGCCAGTAGTCATCAGGGGGCTCAGCCCCAGCATTTT	CASSHQGAQPQHF
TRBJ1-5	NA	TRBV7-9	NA	TGTGCCAGCAGCCAGGGCTACCTAGGCGATCAGCCCCAGCATTTT	CASSQGYLGDQPQHF
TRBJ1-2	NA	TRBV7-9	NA	TGTGCCAGCAGCCCCGTGCTTCAGGATGGCTACACCTTC	CASSPVLQDGYTF
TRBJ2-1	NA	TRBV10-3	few	TGTGCCATATGGACAAGCTCCTACAATGAGCAGTTCTTC	CAIWTSSYNEQFF
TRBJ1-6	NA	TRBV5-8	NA	TGTGCCAGCAGCTTGGACTCGATCGGGGACAATTCACCCCTCCACTTT	CASSLDSIGDNSPLHF
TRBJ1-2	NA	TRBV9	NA	TGTGCCAGCAGGGGACTAGAGAGTAATGGCTACACCTTC	CASRGLESNGYTF
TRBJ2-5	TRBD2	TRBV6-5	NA	TGTGCCAGCAGTTACCCGGGACTAGCGGGGGGGCAAGAGACCCAGTACTTC	CASSYPGLAGGQETQYF
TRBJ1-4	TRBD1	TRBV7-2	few	TGTGCCAGCAGCCACCCGGGACAGACGAATGAAAAACTGTTTTTT	CASSHPGQTNEKLFF
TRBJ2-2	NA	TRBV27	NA	TGTGCCAGCAGTTTATTTATGGGGGCCGGGACCGGGGAGCTGTTTTTT	CASSLFMGAGTGELFF